This paragraph covers one TCR beta chain sequence. The target antigen is unknown. This sample is part of a study of beta chain features in type 1 diabetes. Turning to the study itself: Sorted cells examined across all samples numbered roughly 99,000,000. Findings and caveats of the study: Across all four CD4+ subsets, people with type 1 diabetes showed modestly shorter TCRB CDR3s.

The entirety of the isolated RNA underwent reverse transcription, so expressed TCRB transcripts were sequenced. Clones were sequenced by immunoSEQ multiplex PCR, and TCRdb holds only the in-frame ones, with some missing. Of around 340,000 clones detected, 6.5% to 10% appear once; the ten largest clones hold around 0.45%. The V segment lost 2 bases and the J segment 9 bases; nucleotides outside the gene matches: 6. The germline V gene encodes CDR1 MDHEN and CDR2 SYDVKM. The CDR3 covers 15 residues. Sequenced input: central memory CD4+ T cells from blood. The clonotype was recovered from a woman aged 18-35 years in good health. The V and J genes are TRBV28 and TRBJ2-7; 14 bases agree with TRBD2. CDR3 bases: TGTGCCAGCAGTTTAGGGACTAGCGGGAGAAGCGGGCAGTACTTC. Translating it yields CASSLGTSGRSGQYF.